The sequence of this T cell receptor beta chain was determined in a study of CD8 T cells in Susac syndrome (dated by TCRdb to the late 2010s). In the study overall: Repertoire sequencing was used to test whether CD8+ T cell activation and differentiation in Susac syndrome was antigen driven. The study compared CD8+ T cell repertoire clonality among eleven to twelve healthy donors, around 14 Susac syndrome patients and around 16 multiple sclerosis patients. Here is what the overall study found, with its caveats: The number of individuals in the TCR sequencing and HLA analysis was acknowledged as relatively small.

In regard to this clonotype: Its recognized antigen is unknown. No much larger clone is present one base from it, and per-base qualities are unavailable.

RNA was extracted using the RNeasy kit, and about 0.5 to 1 ug of the RNA was reverse transcribed with random hexamers. TCR beta CDR3 regions were amplified with the immunoSEQ multiplex PCR assay covering 54 Vbeta and 13 Jbeta segments. To correct PCR amplification bias, a synthetic template baseline was used for both primer optimization and computational correction. On the authors' methods: Only productive sequences were kept, with reads annotated to V, D and J genes according to IMGT and analyzed in immunoSEQ Analyzer. To calculate clonality, Shannon entropy was normalized by log2 of the number of productive unique sequences and then subtracted from one. Public and private clones were assessed among the 100 most prevalent clones of each patient and control. Susac-specific clones were defined as absent from healthy and MS cohorts, around 980 published viral clones and other ImmuneACCESS disease sequences. TCRdb itself trimmed the public reads at Q25 with fastp, ran MiXCR and retained productive beta chains. Identical CDR3 proteins give one entry, which carries the most common genes and DNA. The V and J calls, along with clone size, are taken from TCRdb and not from the paper's own processing. This sample has more than 150,000 distinct CDR3 sequences in its table, and 95% of those were observed once. The ten largest clones add up to 0.14% to 0.15% of the sample.

Reading the germline V gene gives CDR1 SGHDN and CDR2 FVKESK. Relative to germline, V is 0 bases shorter and J is 3 bases shorter, with 9 bases between their ends. The CDR3, cysteine through phenylalanine, is 15 amino acids long. The CDR3 DNA has 45 bases and is translated from base 1. Peripheral blood CD8+ and CD4+ T cells from healthy donors, Susac syndrome patients and multiple sclerosis patients were profiled using high-throughput TCR beta sequencing. Treatment-naive patients with stable or active relapsing-remitting disease fulfilling revised McDonald criteria were used as multiple sclerosis controls. CD8+ TEMRA cells were enriched by FACS, while bulk CD8+ and CD4+ T cells were purified by magnetic negative isolation. Blood was collected in EDTA tubes and processed within 24 hours, with PBMCs isolated through density gradient centrifugation. PBMCs intended for TCR sequencing were frozen in liquid nitrogen and were later thawed in a 37 degrees C water bath. Purity of sorted or isolated CD4+, CD8+ and CD8+ TEMRA cells was at least 90%.

The sequence was obtained from a human donor with multiple sclerosis. Sample: CD8+ T cells from PBMCs. This sequence uses TRBV14 and TRBJ2-1; the D gene identity is not certain. The bases read TGTGCCAGCAGCCAAGATGGTCTCAGCTACAATGAGCAGTTCTTC. It translates to CASSQDGLSYNEQFF.